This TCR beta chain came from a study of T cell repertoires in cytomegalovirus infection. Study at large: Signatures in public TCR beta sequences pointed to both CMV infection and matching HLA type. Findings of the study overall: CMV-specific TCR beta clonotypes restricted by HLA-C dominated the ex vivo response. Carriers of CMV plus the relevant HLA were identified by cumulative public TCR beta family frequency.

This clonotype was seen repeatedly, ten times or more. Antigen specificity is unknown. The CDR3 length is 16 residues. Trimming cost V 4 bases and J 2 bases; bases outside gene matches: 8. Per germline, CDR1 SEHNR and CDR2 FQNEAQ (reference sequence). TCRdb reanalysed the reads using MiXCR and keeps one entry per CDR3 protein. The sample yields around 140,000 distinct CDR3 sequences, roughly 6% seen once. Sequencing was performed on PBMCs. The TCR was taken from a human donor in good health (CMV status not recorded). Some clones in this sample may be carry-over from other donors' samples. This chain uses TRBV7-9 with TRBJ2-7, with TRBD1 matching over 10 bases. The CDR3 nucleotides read TGTGCCAGCAGCTCAACCGACAGGGGGCGGACCTACGAGCAGTACTTC. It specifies CASSSTDRGRTYEQYF.